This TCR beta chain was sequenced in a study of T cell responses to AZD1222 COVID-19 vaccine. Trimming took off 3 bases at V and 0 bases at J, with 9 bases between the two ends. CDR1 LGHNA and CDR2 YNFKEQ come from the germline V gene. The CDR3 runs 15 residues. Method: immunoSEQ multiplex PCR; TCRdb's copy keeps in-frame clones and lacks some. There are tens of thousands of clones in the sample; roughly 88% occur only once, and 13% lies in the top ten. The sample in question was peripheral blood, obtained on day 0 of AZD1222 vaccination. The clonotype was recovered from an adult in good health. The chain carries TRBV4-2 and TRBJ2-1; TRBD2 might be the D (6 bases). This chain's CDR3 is CASSQGGSSYNEQFF. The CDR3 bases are TGTGCCAGCAGCCAGGGGGGAAGCTCCTACAATGAGCAGTTCTTC.